The sequence of this TCR beta chain was determined in a study of cytomegalovirus exposure and HLA in healthy donors. Study outcomes and limitations: Most TCR sequences proved rare, with some public TCRs found in many donors. When presence/absence was analysed, sequencing depth was taken to be roughly uniform across donors. Highly shared variants forming one cluster were likely a sequencing artifact.

Researchers ran the PCR with 60 Vbeta and 13 Jbeta primers. In the authors' methods: Unique TCR beta chains numbered about 79 million in a later analysis, with 10 million to 14 million shared. Sequenced by immunoSEQ multiplex PCR; TCRdb stores in-frame clones only, minus some. Clone size and V and J calls were adopted from that table, with D and trimming inferred from the DNA. The table shows approximately 110,000 clones, with roughly 70% occurring only once. With regard to this clone: Its antigen is unidentified.

Sequencing was performed on PBMCs. The sequence came from a woman in her thirties or forties in good health and CMV-seronegative.

CDR3 sequence: CASSPDAIRGTDTQYF. The CDR3 DNA reads TGCGCCAGCAGTCCCGACGCGATTCGGGGCACAGATACGCAGTATTTT. The chain is built from TRBV4-1 and TRBJ2-3; D is undetermined. The CDR3 is made up of 16 amino acids. Per the germline V gene, CDR1 is MGHRA and CDR2 is YSYEKL. The V end lost 6 bases, the J end lost 1 base, and 17 bases lay between the germline ends.